This T cell receptor (beta chain) was recovered during a study of cytomegalovirus exposure and HLA in healthy donors. Deletions cut 6 bases from V and 0 bases from J, with 13 bases between. Germline-derived CDR1 and CDR2 are SNHLY and FYNNEI. This CDR3 spans 15 amino acids. Study-wide points: The TCR clusters that emerged in the first cohort tended, a later analysis found, to co-occur in the 120 or so validation repertoires. Most TCR sequences were uncommon, yet certain public TCRs appeared in many donors. TCR beta chains numbering under 200 were designated cytomegalovirus-associated. With high specificity and sensitivity, the classifier reportedly diagnosed cytomegalovirus status.

As to this clone: Its target is not known.

The assay was immunoSEQ multiplex PCR, and TCRdb's table has in-frame clones only and misses some. The sample lists approximately 300,000 clones, just over 85% occurring once. The receptor was isolated from a woman between 18 and 29 years old in good health and CMV-seronegative. The chain couples TRBV2 to TRBJ2-3; TRBD1 might be the D (6 bases). Source material: PBMCs. In DNA form, the CDR3 reads TGTGCCAGCAGACAGGGCCGCCCCAGCACAGATACGCAGTATTTT. Its protein product is CASRQGRPSTDTQYF. Looking up the rest from reference TRBV2 and TRBJ2-3 gives the full variable domain: EPEVTQTPSHQVTQMGQEVILRCVPISNHLYFYWYRQILGQKVEFLVSFYNNEISEKSEIFDDQFSVERPDGSNFTLKIRSTKLEDSAMYFCASRQGRPSTDTQYFGPGTRLTVL.